This TCR beta chain was profiled in a study of blood T cell repertoires in COVID-19. As to this clone: At the DNA level, this CDR3 is encoded by other sequences in the same sample as well.

Trimming took off 7 bases at V and 2 bases at J, with 6 bases between the two ends. The germline gives CDR1 SNHLY, CDR2 FYNNEI. The CDR3 extends over 11 amino acids. Some clones are missing from TCRdb's copy, which holds only in-frame ones; the method was immunoSEQ multiplex PCR. Seen here are over 140,000 clones, about 80% observed once, and the top ten hold 3.5% to 4.5%. The chain recombines TRBV2 with TRBJ2-7; no definite D call. This TCR derives from a woman aged 55-69 years with acute or convalescent COVID-19. The sequenced sample was peripheral blood. The DNA of the CDR3 is TGTGCCAGCACCCTAGCCTACGAGCAGTACTTC. Its protein is CASTLAYEQYF.